This TCR beta chain was sequenced during a study of long-term antiretroviral therapy in people with HIV. Notes on the study in general: Comparison with controls showed narrower CDR3 length ranges in HIV repertoires. Clonotypes expanded prior to ART showed repertoire dominance at all sampled time points. ART was followed by higher diversity that remained below transplant donor controls.

Of note for this clone: Its cognate antigen is unknown.

The germline V and J ends were trimmed by 5 bases and 2 bases, with 14 bases remaining between them. Germline V CDR1 and CDR2: SGHVS, FNYEAQ. There are 15 residues in the CDR3. The assay used was immunoSEQ (version v3.0), run at survey level. Assay: immunoSEQ multiplex PCR; the TCRdb copy retains only in-frame clones and omits some. The sample has about 29,000 clones; 95% are singletons. The sequenced sample was unsorted PBMCs, obtained 5.3 years after starting antiretroviral therapy. The chain recombines TRBV7-6 with TRBJ2-3; D remains ambiguous. This TCR was recovered from a man younger than 45 with HIV. The CDR3: CASSQADPDTDTQYF. CDR3 in DNA: TGTGCCAGCAGCCAGGCGGACCCTGACACAGATACGCAGTATTTT.